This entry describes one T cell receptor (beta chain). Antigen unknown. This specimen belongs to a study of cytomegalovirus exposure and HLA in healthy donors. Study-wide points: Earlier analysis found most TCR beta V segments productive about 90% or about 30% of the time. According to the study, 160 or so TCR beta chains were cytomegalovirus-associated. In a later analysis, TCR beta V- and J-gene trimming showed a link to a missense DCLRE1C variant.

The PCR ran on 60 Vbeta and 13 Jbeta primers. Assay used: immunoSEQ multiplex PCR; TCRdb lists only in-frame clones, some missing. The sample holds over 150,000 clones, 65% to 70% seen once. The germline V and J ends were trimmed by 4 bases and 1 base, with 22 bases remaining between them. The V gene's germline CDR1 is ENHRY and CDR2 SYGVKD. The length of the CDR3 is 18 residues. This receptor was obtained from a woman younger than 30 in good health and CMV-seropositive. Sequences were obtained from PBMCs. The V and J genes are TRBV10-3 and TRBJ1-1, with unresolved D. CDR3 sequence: CAISVEESSWTRNTEAFF. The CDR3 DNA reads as TGTGCCATCAGTGTTGAGGAGTCCTCCTGGACTCGGAACACTGAAGCTTTCTTT.